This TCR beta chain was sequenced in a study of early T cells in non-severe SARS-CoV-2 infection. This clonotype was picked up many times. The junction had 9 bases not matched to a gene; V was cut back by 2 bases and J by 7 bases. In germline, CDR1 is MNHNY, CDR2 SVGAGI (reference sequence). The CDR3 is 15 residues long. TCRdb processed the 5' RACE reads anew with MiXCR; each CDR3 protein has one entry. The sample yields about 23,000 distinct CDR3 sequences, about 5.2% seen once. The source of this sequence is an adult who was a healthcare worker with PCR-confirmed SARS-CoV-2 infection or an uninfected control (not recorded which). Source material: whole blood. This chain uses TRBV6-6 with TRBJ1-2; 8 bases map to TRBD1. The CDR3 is CASSYGTGRNGGYTF. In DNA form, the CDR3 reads TGTGCCAGCAGTTACGGGACAGGCCGGAACGGTGGCTACACCTTC.